Reported below is one TCR beta chain. Its specificity is unknown. Only in-frame clones appear in the TCRdb table, and some are missing; sequencing was by immunoSEQ multiplex PCR. The repertoire includes fewer than 90,000 clones, about 91% of them detected once, and 2% to 2.5% sits in the top ten. This sample was taken from a study of OX40 agonist ivuxolimab in advanced cancers. Study overall: Allowance was made for prior anti-PD-1, anti-PD-L1 or anti-CTLA-4 therapy, and about 40% had some. Study outcomes and limitations: Clonal expansion by week 6 occurred in CD4+ and CD8+ blood T cells (at 0.1 to 3.0 mg/kg). Patients with a partial response at 0.1-3.0 mg/kg had among the lowest clonal expansion.

The germline gives CDR1 LNHDA, CDR2 SQIVND (reference sequence). The CDR3 sequence is 14 residues long. Losses at the gene ends were 6 bases for V and 2 bases for J; bases not matched to a gene: 5. This sequence originates from an adult with an advanced solid tumor such as melanoma, head and neck, liver or kidney cancer. The gene calls are TRBV19 and TRBJ2-5; TRBD1 aligns across 8 bases. Sequences were derived from CD4+ or CD8+ T cells sorted from blood, sampled in a trial of the OX40 agonist ivuxolimab. The CDR3 loop reads CASRGQARQETQYF. For the CDR3, the DNA is TGTGCCAGTAGGGGACAGGCCCGACAAGAGACCCAGTACTTC.